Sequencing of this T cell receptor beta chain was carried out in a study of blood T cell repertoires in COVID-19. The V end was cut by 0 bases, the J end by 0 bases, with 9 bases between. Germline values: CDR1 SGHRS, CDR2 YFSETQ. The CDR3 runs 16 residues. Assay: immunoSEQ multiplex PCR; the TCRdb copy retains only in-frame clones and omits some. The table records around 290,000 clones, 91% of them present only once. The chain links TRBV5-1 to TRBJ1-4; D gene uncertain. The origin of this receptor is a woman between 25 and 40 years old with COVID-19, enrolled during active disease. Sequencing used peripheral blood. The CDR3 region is CASSLARGATNEKLFF. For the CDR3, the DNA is TGCGCCAGCAGCTTGGCCCGGGGTGCAACTAATGAAAAACTGTTTTTT.